The entry that follows covers one T cell receptor (beta chain) sequence. The antigen is not known. The method was immunoSEQ multiplex PCR; TCRdb's version includes in-frame clones alone and lacks a portion of them. The profile shows tens of thousands of clones, roughly 85% of them singletons. This specimen comes from a study of OX40 agonist ivuxolimab in advanced cancers. Study at large: Cancers in dose escalation were hepatocellular, melanoma, renal cell and head and neck. Patients were 82.7% male with ages about 20 to 79, mean about 65.

Notes on the study in general: Some patients who did not respond also had low normalized T-cell clonal expansion. There were, on average, more expanded clones in CD8+ T cells than in CD4+.

V was shortened by 2 bases and J by 0 bases, with 20 bases between the two germline ends. CDR1 is PRHDT, CDR2 FYEKMQ, per germline (reference sequence). This CDR3 comprises 19 residues. This sequence originates from an adult with an advanced solid tumor such as melanoma, head and neck, liver or kidney cancer. This rearrangement joins TRBV13 to TRBJ2-1; a possible D gene is TRBD2 (7 bases). Here the sequenced sample was CD4+ or CD8+ T cells sorted from blood, taken in a trial of the OX40 agonist ivuxolimab. CDR3 DNA sequence: TGTGCCAGCAGCTTACCCCTTTCCCGGCGGGGGCTCTCCTACAATGAGCAGTTCTTC. This translates into CASSLPLSRRGLSYNEQFF.